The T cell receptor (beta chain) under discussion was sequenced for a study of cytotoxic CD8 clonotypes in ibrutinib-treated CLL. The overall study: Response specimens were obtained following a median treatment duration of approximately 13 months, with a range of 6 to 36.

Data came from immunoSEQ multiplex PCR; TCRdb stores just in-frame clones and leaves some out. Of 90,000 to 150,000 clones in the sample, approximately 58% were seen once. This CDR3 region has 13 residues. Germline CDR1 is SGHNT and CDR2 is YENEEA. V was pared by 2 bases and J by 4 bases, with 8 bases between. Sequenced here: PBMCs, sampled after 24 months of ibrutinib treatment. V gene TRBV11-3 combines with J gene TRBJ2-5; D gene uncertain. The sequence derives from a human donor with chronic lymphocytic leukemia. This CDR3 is CASSLTPLETQYF. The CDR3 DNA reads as TGTGCCAGCAGCTTAACCCCCCTAGAGACCCAGTACTTC.